The following is a T cell receptor beta chain sequence with its context. V lost 6 bases and J lost 11; bases outside the gene matches: 8. The CDR3 totals 14 residues. Germline loops: CDR1 LNHDA, CDR2 SQIVND (reference sequence). This sample is part of a study of OX40 agonist ivuxolimab in advanced cancers. Sequencing was performed with immunoSEQ multiplex PCR; in TCRdb, only in-frame clones are kept and a portion is missing. There are tens of thousands of clones in the sample; roughly 80% occur only once, and roughly 4.2% lies in the top ten. The V gene is TRBV19, the J gene TRBJ1-4; TRBD1 agrees at 11 bases. Source: CD4+ or CD8+ T cells sorted from blood, taken in a trial of the OX40 agonist ivuxolimab. The sequence derives from an adult with an advanced solid tumor such as melanoma, head and neck, liver or kidney cancer. The CDR3 region has the DNA TGTGCCAGTAGAACCGGGACAGGGGGTGAGAAACTGTTTTTT. This sequence encodes CASRTGTGGEKLFF.